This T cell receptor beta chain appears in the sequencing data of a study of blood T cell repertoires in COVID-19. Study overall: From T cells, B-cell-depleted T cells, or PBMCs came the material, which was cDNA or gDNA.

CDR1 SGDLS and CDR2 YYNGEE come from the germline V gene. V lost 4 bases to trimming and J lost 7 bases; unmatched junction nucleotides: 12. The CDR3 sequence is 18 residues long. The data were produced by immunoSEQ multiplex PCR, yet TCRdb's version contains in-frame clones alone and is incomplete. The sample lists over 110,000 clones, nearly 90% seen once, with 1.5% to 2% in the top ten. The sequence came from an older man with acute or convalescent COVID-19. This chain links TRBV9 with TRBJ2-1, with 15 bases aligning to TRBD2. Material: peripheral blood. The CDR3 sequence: CASSPSGLAGGGGNEQFF. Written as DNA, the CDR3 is TGTGCCAGCAGCCCGTCGGGACTAGCGGGAGGTGGGGGGAATGAGCAGTTCTTC.